The following is a T cell receptor (beta chain) sequence with its context. The CDR3 is 14 amino acids. The germline gives CDR1 SGHRS, CDR2 YFSETQ. V dropped 1 base and J dropped 4 bases, with 11 bases sitting between them. This record belongs to a study of metastatic and nonmetastatic thyroid tumors. Looking at the study overall: Repertoire comparisons spanned blood and tumor or nodule tissue from malignant and benign thyroid patients.

In the authors' methods: Across clinicopathological groups, CDR3 differences served as the basis for building a distant-metastasis classifier for papillary thyroid cancer. From the PCR reads, TCRdb re-called clones with MiXCR. For this entry, the V and J calls and clone size follow TCRdb and not the study's own pipeline. Of over 15,000 clones listed, just over 30% are singletons. No treatment had been given to any patient before thyroid surgery. The origin of this receptor is a female donor with papillary thyroid cancer or a benign thyroid nodule (not recorded which). Some clones in this sample may be carry-over from other donors' samples. This chain links TRBV5-1 with TRBJ1-1, with unresolved D. Sequenced input: blood. The CDR3 sequence: CASSLSPAGTEAFF. CDR3 nucleotide sequence: TGCGCCAGCAGCTTGAGCCCGGCGGGCACTGAAGCTTTCTTT. Full variable domain (remainder filled in from reference TRBV5-1 and TRBJ1-1): KAGVTQTPRYLIKTRGQQVTLSCSPISGHRSVSWYQQTPGQGLQFLFEYFSETQRNKGNFPGRFSGRQFSNSRSEMNVSTLELGDSALYLCASSLSPAGTEAFFGQGTRLTVV.